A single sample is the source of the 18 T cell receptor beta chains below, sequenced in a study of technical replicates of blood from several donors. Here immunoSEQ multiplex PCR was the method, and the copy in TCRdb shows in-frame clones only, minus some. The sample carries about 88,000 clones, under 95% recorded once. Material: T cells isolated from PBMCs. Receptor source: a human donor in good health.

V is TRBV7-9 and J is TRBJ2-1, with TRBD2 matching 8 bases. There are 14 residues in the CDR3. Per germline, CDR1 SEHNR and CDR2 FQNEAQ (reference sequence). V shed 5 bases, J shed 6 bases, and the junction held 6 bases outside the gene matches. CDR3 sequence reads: CASSISGMANEQFF. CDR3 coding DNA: TGTGCCAGCAGCATTAGCGGGATGGCCAATGAGCAGTTCTTC.

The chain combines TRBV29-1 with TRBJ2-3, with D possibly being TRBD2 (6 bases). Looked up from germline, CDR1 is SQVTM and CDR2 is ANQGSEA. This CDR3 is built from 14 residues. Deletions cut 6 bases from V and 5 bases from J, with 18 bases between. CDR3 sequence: CSVSAGSAGDTQYF. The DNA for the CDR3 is TGCAGCGTGTCGGCGGGGAGCGCAGGAGATACGCAGTATTTT.

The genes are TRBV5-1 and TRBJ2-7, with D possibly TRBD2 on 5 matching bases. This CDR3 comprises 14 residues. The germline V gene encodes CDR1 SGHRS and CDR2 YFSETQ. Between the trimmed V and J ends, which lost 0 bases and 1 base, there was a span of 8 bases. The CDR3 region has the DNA TGCGCCAGCAGCTTGGCGGGGATTTCCTACGAGCAGTACTTC. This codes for CASSLAGISYEQYF.

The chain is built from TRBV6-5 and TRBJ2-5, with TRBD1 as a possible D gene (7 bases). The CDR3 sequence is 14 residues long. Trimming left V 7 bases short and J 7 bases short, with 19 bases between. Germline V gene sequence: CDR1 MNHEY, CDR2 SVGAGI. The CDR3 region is CASTEQGRSGTQYF. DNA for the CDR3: TGTGCCAGCACCGAACAGGGGAGGTCAGGGACCCAGTACTTC.

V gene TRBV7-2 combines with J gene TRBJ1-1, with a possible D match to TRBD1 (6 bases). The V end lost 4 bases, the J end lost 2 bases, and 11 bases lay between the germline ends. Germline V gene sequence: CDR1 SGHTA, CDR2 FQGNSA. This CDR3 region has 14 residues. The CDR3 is CASSSLQGNTEAFF. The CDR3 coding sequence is TGTGCCAGCAGCTCCCTACAGGGTAACACTGAAGCTTTCTTT.

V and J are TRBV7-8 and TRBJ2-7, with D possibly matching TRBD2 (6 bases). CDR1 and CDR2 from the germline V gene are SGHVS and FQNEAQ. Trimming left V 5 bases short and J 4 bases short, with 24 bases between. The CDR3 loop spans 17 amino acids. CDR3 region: CASSDGRASKGGYEQYF. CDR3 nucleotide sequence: TGTGCCAGCAGCGACGGCAGGGCCTCGAAGGGAGGATACGAGCAGTACTTC.

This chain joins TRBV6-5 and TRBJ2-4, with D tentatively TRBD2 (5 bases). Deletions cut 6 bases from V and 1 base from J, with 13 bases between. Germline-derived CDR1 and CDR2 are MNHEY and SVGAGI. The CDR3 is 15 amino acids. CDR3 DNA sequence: TGTGCCAGCAGGAATATTGGGGAGGCCAAAAACATTCAGTACTTC. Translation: CASRNIGEAKNIQYF.

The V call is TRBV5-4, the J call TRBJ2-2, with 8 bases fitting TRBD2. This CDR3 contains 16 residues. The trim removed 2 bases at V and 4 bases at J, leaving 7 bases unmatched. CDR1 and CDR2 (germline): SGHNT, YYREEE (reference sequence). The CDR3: CASSLVLAATTGELFF. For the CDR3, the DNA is TGTGCCAGCAGCTTAGTACTAGCGGCTACCACCGGGGAGCTGTTTTTT.

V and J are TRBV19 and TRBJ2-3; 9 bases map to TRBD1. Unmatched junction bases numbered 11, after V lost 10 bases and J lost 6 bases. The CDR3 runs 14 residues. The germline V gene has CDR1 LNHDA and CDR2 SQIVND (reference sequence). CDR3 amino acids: CATARTGEADTQYF. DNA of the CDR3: TGTGCCACCGCTCGGACAGGGGAGGCGGATACGCAGTATTTT.

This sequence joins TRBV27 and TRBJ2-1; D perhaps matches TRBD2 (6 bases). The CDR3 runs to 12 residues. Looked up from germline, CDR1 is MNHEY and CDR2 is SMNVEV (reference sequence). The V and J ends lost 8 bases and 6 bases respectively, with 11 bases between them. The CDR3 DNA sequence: TGTGCCAGCCGTGATAGCGGCAATGAGCAGTTCTTC. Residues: CASRDSGNEQFF.

DNA of the CDR3: TGTGCCAGCAGCCAAGCCGTGGTAGCGGGGGATTCTAGCACAGATACGCAGTATTTT. It encodes CASSQAVVAGDSSTDTQYF. The J gene is TRBJ2-3, the V gene TRBV4-2; 9 bases fit TRBD2. V lost 1 base and J lost 0; bases outside the gene matches: 11. Germline V lookup: CDR1 LGHNA, CDR2 YNFKEQ. The CDR3 runs to 19 residues.

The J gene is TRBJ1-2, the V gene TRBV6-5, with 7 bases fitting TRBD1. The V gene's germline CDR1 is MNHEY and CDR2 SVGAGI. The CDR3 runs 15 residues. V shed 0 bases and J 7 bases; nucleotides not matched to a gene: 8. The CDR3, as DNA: TGTGCCAGCAGTTACTCGAATAGGGGGCTGGGTGGCTACACCTTC. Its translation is CASSYSNRGLGGYTF.

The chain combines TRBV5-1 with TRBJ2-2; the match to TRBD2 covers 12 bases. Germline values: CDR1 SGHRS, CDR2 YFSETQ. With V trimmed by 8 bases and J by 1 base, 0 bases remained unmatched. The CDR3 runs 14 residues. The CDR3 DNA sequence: TGCGCCAGGGGACTAGCGGGGAACACCGGGGAGCTGTTTTTT. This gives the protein CARGLAGNTGELFF.

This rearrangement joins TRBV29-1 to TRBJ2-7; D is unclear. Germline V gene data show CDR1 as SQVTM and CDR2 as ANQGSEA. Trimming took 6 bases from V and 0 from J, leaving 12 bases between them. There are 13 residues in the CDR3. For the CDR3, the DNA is TGCAGCGTAAGAAACTATAACTCCTACGAGCAGTACTTC. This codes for CSVRNYNSYEQYF.

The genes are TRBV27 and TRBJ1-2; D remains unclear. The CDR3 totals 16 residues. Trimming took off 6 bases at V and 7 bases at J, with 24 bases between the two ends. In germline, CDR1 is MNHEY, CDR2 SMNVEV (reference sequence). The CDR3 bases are TGTGCCAGCAGCCTTACCCGCAGGTCCCGAAGTATTGGCTACACCTTC. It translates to CASSLTRRSRSIGYTF.

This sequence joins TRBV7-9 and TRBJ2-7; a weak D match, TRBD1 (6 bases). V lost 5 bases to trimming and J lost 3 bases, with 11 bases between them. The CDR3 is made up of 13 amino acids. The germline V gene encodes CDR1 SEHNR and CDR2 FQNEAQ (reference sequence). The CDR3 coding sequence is TGTGCCAGCAGCCCGGACAGTCGCTACGAGCAGTACTTC. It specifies CASSPDSRYEQYF.

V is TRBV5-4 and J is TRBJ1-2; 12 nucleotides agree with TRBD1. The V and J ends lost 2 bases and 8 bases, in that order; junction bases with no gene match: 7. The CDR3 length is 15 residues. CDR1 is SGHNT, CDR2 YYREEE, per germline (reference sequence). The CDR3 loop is CASSLPGQGAIGYTF. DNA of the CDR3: TGTGCCAGCAGCTTACCGGGACAGGGGGCAATCGGCTACACCTTC.

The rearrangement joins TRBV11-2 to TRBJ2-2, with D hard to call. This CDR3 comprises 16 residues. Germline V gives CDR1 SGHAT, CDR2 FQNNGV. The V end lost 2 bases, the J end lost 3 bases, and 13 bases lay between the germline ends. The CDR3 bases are TGTGCCAGCAGCTTAATCGACACGTCCTACACCGGGGAGCTGTTTTTT. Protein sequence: CASSLIDTSYTGELFF. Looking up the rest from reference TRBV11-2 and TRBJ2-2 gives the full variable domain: EAGVAQSPRYKIIEKRQSVAFWCNPISGHATLYWYQQILGQGPKLLIQFQNNGVVDDSQLPKDRFSAERLKGVDSTLKIQPAKLEDSAVYLCASSLIDTSYTGELFFGEGSRLTVL.